This T cell receptor beta chain appears in the sequencing data of a study of CD8 T cell repertoires and HIV-1 epitope variants. Overall study: Twenty-five autologous and known Gag and Nef epitope variant peptides each stimulated T cells separately. Epitopes were three Gag families plus Nef HW9 and YT9. Study outcomes and limitations: This assay reports beta chains of antigen-expanded cells, not T cell function.

As to this clone: What it binds is not known.

Survey-depth immunoSEQ sequencing covered TCR beta CDR3 regions. Libraries were prepared by immunoSEQ multiplex PCR; TCRdb keeps only in-frame clonotypes and omits some of them. The sample holds fewer than 7,000 clones, 55% to 80% seen once. The sample comprised cultured CD8+ T cells derived from PBMCs. This TCR was recovered from a male donor with HIV.

CDR3 in DNA: TGTGCCAGCGGGGGAAGACTAGCGGGAGGAAACACCGGGGAGCTGTTTTTT. This gives the protein CASGGRLAGGNTGELFF. The V gene is TRBV25-1, the J gene TRBJ2-2; 13 bases fit TRBD2. Germline V gene sequence: CDR1 MGHDK, CDR2 SYGVNS. This CDR3 spans 17 amino acids. V was pared by 8 bases and J by 2 bases, with 8 bases of the junction left unmatched. The complete variable domain, with remaining parts taken from reference TRBV25-1 and TRBJ2-2, reads EADIYQTPRYLVIGTGKKITLECSQTMGHDKMYWYQQDPGMELHLIHYSYGVNSTEKGDLSSESTVSRIRTEHFPLTLESARPSHTSQYLCASGGRLAGGNTGELFFGEGSRLTVL.